One sample yielded the 30 T cell receptor beta chains listed below, sequenced in a study of cytomegalovirus exposure and HLA in healthy donors. Primers: 60 Vbeta forward and 13 Jbeta reverse. Only in-frame clones appear in the TCRdb table, and some are missing; sequencing was by immunoSEQ multiplex PCR. This sample has 150,000 to 200,000 clones; 75% occur once, and the top ten carry around 4.6%. Source material: PBMCs. Receptors originate from a male donor in good health and CMV-seronegative.

The gene calls are TRBV6-6 and TRBJ2-2, with no clear D. Trimming took off 5 bases at V and 0 bases at J, with 10 bases between the two ends. The V gene's germline CDR1 is MNHNY and CDR2 SVGAGI (reference sequence). CDR3 size: 15 residues. The CDR3 coding sequence is TGTGCCAGCAGTAAGTCGGGTGCGAACACCGGGGAGCTGTTTTTT. This sequence encodes CASSKSGANTGELFF.

The CDR3 protein is CASSTNRGSAEKLFF. In nucleotides, the CDR3 is TGTGCCAGCAGCACCAACAGGGGGTCGGCTGAAAAACTGTTTTTT. The rearrangement uses TRBV7-9 and TRBJ1-4, with 8 bases aligning to TRBD1. The V and J ends lost 5 bases and 7 bases, in that order; junction bases with no gene match: 9. The length of the CDR3 is 15 residues. Germline loops: CDR1 SEHNR, CDR2 FQNEAQ (reference sequence). The complete variable domain, with remaining parts taken from reference TRBV7-9 and TRBJ1-4, reads DTGVSQNPRHKITKRGQNVTFRCDPISEHNRLYWYRQTLGQGPEFLTYFQNEAQLEKSRLLSDRFSAERPKGSFSTLEIQRTEQGDSAMYLCASSTNRGSAEKLFFGSGTQLSVL.

This chain uses TRBV21-1 with TRBJ2-7; the table's D call TRBD2 went unverified against the DNA. TRBV21-1 is designated a pseudogene. CDR3 size: 17 residues. The CDR3 loop reads CASSIRLRLAGRQEQYF. The CDR3 DNA sequence: TGTGCCAGCAGCATTCGCCTGCGGCTAGCGGGGAGGCAGGAGCAGTACTTC.

The J gene is TRBJ2-2, the V gene TRBV7-3, with D tentatively TRBD2 (6 bases). Germline V gene sequence: CDR1 SGHTA, CDR2 FQGTGA. V was cut by 5 bases and J by 6 bases, with 7 bases left in between. This CDR3 is built from 12 residues. This CDR3 reads CASSAGSGELFF. CDR3 in DNA: TGTGCCAGCAGCGCGGGGTCCGGGGAGCTGTTTTTT.

V is TRBV4-3 and J is TRBJ2-7, with TRBD1 matching 8 bases. V lost 1 base to trimming and J lost 4 bases; unmatched junction nucleotides: 6. This CDR3 region has 15 residues. Germline V gene sequence: CDR1 LGHNA, CDR2 YSLEER. Here the CDR3 reads CASSQGWTGWYEQYF. The CDR3 coding sequence is TGCGCCAGCAGCCAAGGATGGACAGGGTGGTACGAGCAGTACTTC.

This rearrangement joins TRBV6-1 to TRBJ1-5; a weak D match, TRBD1 (6 bases). V gave up 7 bases and J gave up 2 bases, with 15 bases separating them. Germline CDR1 and CDR2: MNHNS and SASEGT. CDR3 length: 15 amino acids. The CDR3 loop reads CASNTGKAGNQPQHF. The CDR3 DNA reads TGTGCCAGCAACACAGGGAAAGCGGGCAATCAGCCCCAGCATTTT.

CDR3 amino acids: CASSSGQGGGDTQYF. CDR3 DNA sequence: TGTGCCAGCAGCTCAGGACAGGGCGGGGGAGATACGCAGTATTTT. V is TRBV5-4 and J is TRBJ2-3; D perhaps matches TRBD1 (8 bases). Germline V gene data show CDR1 as SGHNT and CDR2 as YYREEE (reference sequence). The CDR3 is 15 residues long. The V and J ends lost 3 bases and 5 bases respectively, with 16 bases between them.

The V call is TRBV6-1, the J call TRBJ2-7; 7 bases are a match to TRBD1. The CDR3 has 13 residues. Germline CDR1 and CDR2: MNHNS and SASEGT. With 3 bases clipped from V and 4 bases from J, the junction kept 3 bases outside the gene matches. This chain's CDR3 is CASSEGQNYEQYF. The CDR3 region has the DNA TGTGCCAGCAGTGAGGGACAGAATTACGAGCAGTACTTC.

There are many counts of this clone. The chain has TRBV28 and TRBJ2-1, with 13 bases fitting TRBD2. The CDR3 loop spans 17 amino acids. Germline CDR1 and CDR2: MDHEN and SYDVKM. After removal of 5 bases from V and 9 bases from J, the junction contained 13 bases not matched to a gene. CDR3 coding DNA: TGTGCCAGCAGTCCAGTAACAACTAGCGGGAGGGCGAGTGAGCAGTTCTTC. Encoded protein: CASSPVTTSGRASEQFF.

This clone was recorded a few times. The V call is TRBV7-2, the J call TRBJ1-5; TRBD1 matches 10 bases. Germline CDR1 SGHTA, CDR2 FQGNSA. This CDR3 has 15 amino acids. After removal of 5 bases from V and 7 bases from J, the junction contained 8 bases not matched to a gene. The CDR3 reads CASSPGGTGVQPQHF. The CDR3 DNA sequence: TGTGCCAGCAGCCCCGGCGGGACAGGGGTCCAGCCCCAGCATTTT. Full variable domain (outside the CDR3, taken from reference TRBV7-2 and TRBJ1-5): GAGVSQSPSNKVTEKGKDVELRCDPISGHTALYWYRQSLGQGLEFLIYFQGNSAPDKSGLPSDRFSAERTGGSVSTLTIQRTQQEDSAVYLCASSPGGTGVQPQHFGDGTRLSIL.

The V gene is TRBV4-3, the J gene TRBJ2-5; D perhaps matches TRBD2 (5 bases). The CDR3 totals 17 residues. V was pared by 0 bases and J by 5 bases, with 19 bases between. Looked up from germline, CDR1 is LGHNA and CDR2 is YSLEER. Written as DNA, the CDR3 is TGCGCCAGCAGCCAAGATAGGGAAGCGGTGGGTAAGGAGACCCAGTACTTC. It translates to CASSQDREAVGKETQYF.

The chain has TRBV29-1 and TRBJ2-1; TRBD2 agrees at 10 bases. The CDR3 loop spans 15 amino acids. V shed 3 bases, J shed 10 bases, and the junction held 12 bases outside the gene matches. Per the germline V gene, CDR1 is SQVTM and CDR2 is ANQGSEA. In DNA, the CDR3 is TGCAGCGTTGACATCGGGACTAGCGCCCCTGGGGAGCAGTTCTTC. Protein sequence: CSVDIGTSAPGEQFF.

The chain combines TRBV2 with TRBJ2-7; 13 bases map to TRBD2. The germline V gene encodes CDR1 SNHLY and CDR2 FYNNEI. CDR3 size: 15 residues. The V gene end was trimmed by 6 bases and the J gene end by 2 bases; junction bases not matched to a gene: 4. The CDR3 reads CASSVGTSGTYEQYF. In DNA form, the CDR3 reads TGTGCCAGCAGCGTTGGGACTAGCGGGACCTACGAGCAGTACTTC.

V is TRBV7-8 and J is TRBJ1-1, with a tentative D call TRBD1 (6 bases). The germline V gene encodes CDR1 SGHVS and CDR2 FQNEAQ. CDR3 length equals 14 residues. Trimming shortened V by 4 bases and J by 3 bases, and 12 bases separated the two germline ends. The CDR3 DNA follows: TGTGCCAGCAGCTCACAGGGTGTGTACACTGAAGCTTTCTTT. It yields the protein CASSSQGVYTEAFF.

V is TRBV5-1 and J is TRBJ2-1, with TRBD2 as a possible D gene (6 bases). The CDR3 contains 15 residues. Germline-derived CDR1 and CDR2 are SGHRS and YFSETQ. V lost 5 bases and J lost 8, with 20 bases in between. CDR3 in amino acids: CASRAGPAAGDEQFF. CDR3 bases: TGCGCCAGCAGGGCCGGGCCTGCAGCGGGTGATGAGCAGTTCTTC.

V and J are TRBV5-5 and TRBJ2-7, with 16 bases aligning to TRBD2. The V gene's germline CDR1 is SGHKS and CDR2 YYEKEE (reference sequence). CDR3 length equals 18 residues. Germline trimming cut 5 bases from V and 3 bases from J; bases unmatched to any gene: 11. The CDR3 region is CASSTGLAGGTLYYEQYF. The CDR3 DNA reads TGTGCCAGCAGTACGGGACTAGCGGGGGGGACCCTCTACTACGAGCAGTACTTC.

This clone was observed a few times. The chain couples TRBV5-1 to TRBJ2-7; 7 bases are shared with TRBD2. The V and J ends lost 1 base and 3 bases, in that order; junction bases with no gene match: 4. The CDR3 length is 14 residues. Germline CDR1 SGHRS, CDR2 YFSETQ. CDR3 DNA: TGCGCCAGCAGCTTGTTCACGGGGGGCTACGAGCAGTACTTC. Encoded protein: CASSLFTGGYEQYF.

The CDR3 reads CASRDRGYEQYF. The CDR3 nucleotides read TGTGCCAGCAGGGACAGGGGGTACGAGCAGTACTTC. The rearrangement uses TRBV7-6 and TRBJ2-7, with 10 bases identical to TRBD1. CDR1 is SGHVS, CDR2 FNYEAQ, per germline. CDR3 size: 12 residues. V shed 6 bases and J 4 bases; nucleotides not matched to a gene: 0. The full variable domain, in which reference TRBV7-6 and TRBJ2-7 provide the parts outside the CDR3, is GAGVSQSPRYKVTKRGQDVALRCDPISGHVSLYWYRQALGQGPEFLTYFNYEAQQDKSGLPNDRFSAERPEGSISTLTIQRTEQRDSAMYRCASRDRGYEQYFGPGTRLTVT.

This chain joins TRBV21-1 and TRBJ2-7; the table's D call, TRBD1, has no DNA check behind it. TRBV21-1 counts as a pseudogene. The length of the CDR3 is 12 residues. CDR3 amino acids: CASSKQGYEQYF. CDR3 DNA: TGTGCCAGCAGCAAACAGGGGTACGAGCAGTACTTC.

This clone was observed a few times. The chain combines TRBV5-5 with TRBJ2-7; D gene unclear. This CDR3 is built from 14 residues. V was cut by 4 bases and J by 3 bases, with 14 bases left in between. Germline V gene sequence: CDR1 SGHKS, CDR2 YYEKEE (reference sequence). The CDR3 DNA is TGTGCCAGCAGCGAACCCTACCGCTTCTACGAGCAGTACTTC. Protein product: CASSEPYRFYEQYF.

The chain joins TRBV25-1 to TRBJ1-6; TRBD1 matches at 9 bases. With 6 bases clipped from V and 10 bases from J, the junction kept 7 bases outside the gene matches. From germline, CDR1 is MGHDK and CDR2 SYGVNS. CDR3 length equals 14 residues. The CDR3 bases are TGTGCCAGCAGGGGTAACAGGGGGCACTCACCCCTCCACTTT. Translating it yields CASRGNRGHSPLHF. Based on the CDR3 plus reference TRBV25-1 and TRBJ1-6, the full variable domain is EADIYQTPRYLVIGTGKKITLECSQTMGHDKMYWYQQDPGMELHLIHYSYGVNSTEKGDLSSESTVSRIRTEHFPLTLESARPSHTSQYLCASRGNRGHSPLHFGNGTRLTVT.

The V gene is TRBV7-9, the J gene TRBJ1-1; D is unclear. Deletions cut 6 bases from V and 3 bases from J, with 11 bases between. Germline CDR1 is SEHNR and CDR2 is FQNEAQ (reference sequence). CDR3 length equals 13 residues. This CDR3 reads CASRETDYTEAFF. For the CDR3, the DNA is TGTGCCAGCAGGGAGACCGATTACACTGAAGCTTTCTTT. The variable domain in full, with the rest retrieved from reference TRBV7-9 and TRBJ1-1, is DTGVSQNPRHKITKRGQNVTFRCDPISEHNRLYWYRQTLGQGPEFLTYFQNEAQLEKSRLLSDRFSAERPKGSFSTLEIQRTEQGDSAMYLCASRETDYTEAFFGQGTRLTVV.

V usage is TRBV28 and J usage is TRBJ2-7, with a possible D match to TRBD2 (5 bases). Germline values: CDR1 MDHEN, CDR2 SYDVKM. Between the trimmed V and J ends, which lost 3 bases and 3 bases, there was a span of 6 bases. The CDR3 extends over 12 amino acids. The DNA of the CDR3 is TGTGCCAGCAGTTTCGGGAACTACGAGCAGTACTTC. Its protein is CASSFGNYEQYF.

This clone was counted only a few times. The chain employs TRBV23-1 and TRBJ1-3; 9 nucleotides line up with TRBD1. TRBV23-1 has ORF status, its function being uncertain. The ends lost 0 bases at V and 1 base at J; junction bases unmatched: 4. The CDR3 is 17 residues long. The CDR3 sequence: CASSQSSGTGSGNTIYF. CDR3 coding DNA: TGCGCCAGCAGTCAATCATCCGGGACAGGGTCTGGAAACACCATATATTTT.

The V gene is TRBV7-8, the J gene TRBJ1-4, with 8 bases aligning to TRBD1. The CDR3 loop spans 15 amino acids. Looked up from germline, CDR1 is SGHVS and CDR2 is FQNEAQ. Unmatched junction bases numbered 4, after V lost 5 bases and J lost 2 bases. The CDR3 nucleotides read TGTGCCAGCAGCCTCGGACAGGGCACTAATGAAAAACTGTTTTTT. It is translated as CASSLGQGTNEKLFF.

The chain combines TRBV28 with TRBJ2-5; D remains unclear. Trimming cost V 6 bases and J 12 bases, with 17 bases left between them. The CDR3 is made up of 12 amino acids. The germline V gene has CDR1 MDHEN and CDR2 SYDVKM. DNA for the CDR3: TGTGCCAGCAGCCCGTCCGGCCCCCGGGAGTACTTC. As protein: CASSPSGPREYF.

The chain has TRBV28 and TRBJ2-7, with a possible D match to TRBD1 (5 bases). This CDR3 spans 15 amino acids. The germline V and J ends were trimmed by 5 bases and 1 base, with 15 bases remaining between them. Germline CDR1 reads MDHEN; CDR2 reads SYDVKM. The chain's CDR3 is CASSARAGASYEQYF. The DNA of the CDR3 is TGTGCCAGCAGTGCCAGGGCAGGTGCGTCCTACGAGCAGTACTTC.

V is TRBV27 and J is TRBJ2-4; D possibly corresponds to TRBD2 (6 bases). CDR1 is MNHEY, CDR2 SMNVEV, per germline (reference sequence). The V and J ends lost 6 bases and 6 bases respectively, with 9 bases between them. This CDR3 comprises 12 residues. CDR3 sequence reads: CASRRLVNIQYF. The CDR3 DNA reads TGTGCCAGCAGGAGACTAGTAAACATTCAGTACTTC.

The CDR3 here is CASSPQPTGPGNTIYF. The DNA of the CDR3 is TGTGCCAGCTCACCACAGCCCACAGGTCCTGGAAACACCATATATTTT. This chain connects TRBV18 to TRBJ1-3; tentative D call: TRBD1 (5 bases). The germline gives CDR1 KGHSH, CDR2 LQKENI. The CDR3 runs to 16 residues. Trimming cost V 1 base and J 2 bases, with 12 bases left between them.

The rearrangement links TRBV9 to TRBJ2-1, with 11 bases aligning to TRBD2. The CDR3 has 16 amino acids. CDR1 and CDR2 from the germline V gene are SGDLS and YYNGEE. J lost 10 bases, V lost 0 bases, and 9 bases had no gene match. The CDR3 loop reads CASSVGNSGRASEQFF. The CDR3 bases are TGTGCCAGCAGCGTAGGTAATAGCGGGAGGGCCAGCGAGCAGTTCTTC.